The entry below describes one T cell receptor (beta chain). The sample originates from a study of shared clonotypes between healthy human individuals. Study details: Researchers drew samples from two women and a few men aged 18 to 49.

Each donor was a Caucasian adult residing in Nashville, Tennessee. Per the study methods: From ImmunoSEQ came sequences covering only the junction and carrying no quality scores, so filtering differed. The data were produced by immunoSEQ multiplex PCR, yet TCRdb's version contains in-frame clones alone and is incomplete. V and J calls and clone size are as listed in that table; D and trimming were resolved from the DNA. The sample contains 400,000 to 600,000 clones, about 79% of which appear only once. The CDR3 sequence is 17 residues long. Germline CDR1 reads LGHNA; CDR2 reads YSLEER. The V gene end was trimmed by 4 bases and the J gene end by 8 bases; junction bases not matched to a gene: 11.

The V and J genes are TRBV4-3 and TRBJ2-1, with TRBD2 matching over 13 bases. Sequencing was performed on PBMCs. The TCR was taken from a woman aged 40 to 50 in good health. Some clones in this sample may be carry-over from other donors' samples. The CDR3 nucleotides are TGCGCCAGCAGCCCCAGAACTAGCGGGAGGGTTTCCGATGAGCAGTTCTTC. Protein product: CASSPRTSGRVSDEQFF.